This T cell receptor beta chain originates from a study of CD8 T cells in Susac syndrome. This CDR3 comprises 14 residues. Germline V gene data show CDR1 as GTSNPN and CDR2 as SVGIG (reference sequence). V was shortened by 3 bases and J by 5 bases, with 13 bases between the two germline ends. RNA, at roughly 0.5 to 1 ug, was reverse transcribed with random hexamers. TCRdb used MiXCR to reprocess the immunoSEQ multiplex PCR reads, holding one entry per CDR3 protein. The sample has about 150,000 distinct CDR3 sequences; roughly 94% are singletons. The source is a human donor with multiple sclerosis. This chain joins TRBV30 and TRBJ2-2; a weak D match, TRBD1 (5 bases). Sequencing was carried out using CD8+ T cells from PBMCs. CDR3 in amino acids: CAWRAGAVTGELFF. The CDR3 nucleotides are TGTGCCTGGAGGGCTGGGGCGGTAACCGGGGAGCTGTTTTTT.